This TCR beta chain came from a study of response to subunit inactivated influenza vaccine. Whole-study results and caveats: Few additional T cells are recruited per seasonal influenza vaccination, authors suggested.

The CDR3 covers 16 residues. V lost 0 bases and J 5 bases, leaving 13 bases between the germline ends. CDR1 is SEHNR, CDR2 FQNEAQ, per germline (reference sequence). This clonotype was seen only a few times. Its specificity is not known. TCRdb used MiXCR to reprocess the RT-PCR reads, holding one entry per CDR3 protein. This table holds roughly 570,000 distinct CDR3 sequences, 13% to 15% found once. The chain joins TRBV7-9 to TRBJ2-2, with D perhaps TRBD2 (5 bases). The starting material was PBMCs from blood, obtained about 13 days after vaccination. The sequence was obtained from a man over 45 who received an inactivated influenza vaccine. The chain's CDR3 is CASSLAGAGTTGELFF. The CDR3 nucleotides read TGTGCCAGCAGCTTAGCGGGAGCTGGAACGACCGGGGAGCTGTTTTTT.